This TCR beta chain derives from a study of PD-L1 blockade in urothelial cancer listed by TCRdb under 2017. About the study as a whole: All patients started therapy around 2014 and received atezolizumab 1,200 mg intravenously every 3 weeks. About 90% of the 29 patients were identified as males with urothelial cancer of bladder origin, and a prior smoking history was reported by 18 of 29 patients. Patients had an ECOG performance status of 0 or 1 and had received between 0 and 3 prior chemotherapy regimens. Blood samples were analyzed 3 weeks after the start of treatment (second dose) and 6 weeks after the start of treatment. Blood samples gave median yields of about 150,000 T cells and 82,636 unique TCRs, along with a median clonality of about 0.084. Somatic, immune and clinical correlates of response to PD-L1 blockade with atezolizumab in urothelial cancer were the focus of an exploratory multi-omic analysis. Pretreatment tumor samples and matched peripheral blood, collected serially before and after atezolizumab treatment, underwent TCR sequencing. Durable clinical benefit was defined as progression-free survival longer than 6 months, and TCR features were also tested against progression-free and overall survival. In the same patients who had TCR sequencing, pretreatment tumors also underwent whole exome sequencing and RNA sequencing. Durable clinical benefit was achieved by nine patients but not by the remaining 20. Pretreatment blood TCR-seq was available for about 27 patients, at least one posttreatment blood collection was obtained for 25 or so patients, and tumor TCR-seq was available for 25 or so patients.

Turning to this clone: Its antigen specificity is not known. No much larger clonotype is one base removed from it; base qualities were not supplied.

Synthetic TCR analog templates were spiked into each PCR to estimate absolute template abundance from read counts. TCRbeta CDR3 regions were amplified from genomic DNA with bias-controlled V and J gene primers using the immunoSEQ assay. Sequencing of rearranged TCRbeta segments was performed at approximately 20X coverage. The study's own analysis went as follows. Sequencing errors were corrected by clustering, and CDR3s were annotated against IMGT so that V, D and J genes could be assigned. Out-of-frame and stop-codon sequences were excluded, and only productive TCRbeta rearrangements were used in downstream analyses. To compute clonality, Shannon entropy was normalized by the log of the number of unique productive sequences and then subtracted from one. Fisher's exact test with Benjamini-Hochberg correction, at a threshold of adjusted p below 0.01, was used to find clones that differed between time points or between blood and tumor. Imported from immuneACCESS, the table was reduced by TCRdb to in-frame sequences with V and J called. These copies leave out some clones; in studies compared against another copy, an unresolved V gene accounts for under half, and the cause of the remainder is not known. V, J and clone size are those of that table, while D and trimming were read from the DNA. The sample table records around 110,000 clones; around nine tenths of these occur just once. The ten largest clones capture roughly 1.8% of the sample.

Findings and caveats that apply to the study as a whole: Because the sample size was small (n ≈ 27) and many of the analyses were exploratory, the results are meant to be hypothesis-generating. Patients with durable benefit showed greater expansion of tumor-associated TCR clones in peripheral blood 3 weeks after starting treatment (n ≈ 23, p = 0.022). A pretreatment peripheral blood TCR clonality below the median was linked to improved progression-free and overall survival.

The CDR3 starts with the cysteine, ends with the phenylalanine, and has 15 residues. Solely the CDR3 DNA is kept, with 45 bases framed from the first base. CDR1 SGHVS and CDR2 FQNEAQ were looked up in the germline V gene. Trimming takes 5 bases off V and 9 bases off J; junction bases not matched to a gene: 12. Interpreted using the paper, the time point label stands for: peripheral blood 6 weeks after treatment start. The cohort comprised around 31 patients with locally advanced or metastatic urothelial carcinoma treated at Memorial Sloan Kettering on a trial protocol. Peripheral blood mononuclear cells were collected pretreatment and during treatment, with between 1 and 8 total time points obtained per patient. The Qiagen DNeasy Blood extraction kit was used to purify genomic DNA from total PBMCs and from tumor samples. PBMCs were collected pretreatment and during treatment, and were isolated and stored as previously described.

The chain was built from TRBV7-8 and TRBJ2-1, with 8 central nucleotides matching TRBD2. The sample in question was PBMCs, obtained around atezolizumab (anti-PD-L1) treatment. The clonotype comes from a man aged 55 to 70 with urothelial cancer. The CDR3 region: CASSPPPGGQGEQFF. The nucleotide sequence is TGTGCCAGCAGCCCCCCGCCGGGAGGGCAAGGTGAGCAGTTCTTC. Where the CDR3 stops, the reference TRBV7-8 and TRBJ2-1 genes take over; the full variable domain is GAGVSQSPRYKVAKRGQDVALRCDPISGHVSLFWYQQALGQGPEFLTYFQNEAQLDKSGLPSDRFFAERPEGSVSTLKIQRTQQEDSAVYLCASSPPPGGQGEQFFGPGTRLTVL.